This T cell receptor (beta chain) came from a study of cytomegalovirus exposure and HLA in healthy donors. The CDR3 runs 15 residues. V lost 4 bases and J lost 5, with 16 bases in between. Germline CDR1 reads MRHNA; CDR2 reads SNTAGT. Both 60 Vbeta primers and 13 Jbeta primers went into the PCR. The method was immunoSEQ multiplex PCR; TCRdb's version includes in-frame clones alone and lacks a portion of them. The sample includes more than 95,000 clones, around 76% of them seen just once. The chain joins TRBV6-4 to TRBJ2-3, with D possibly TRBD2 on 7 matching bases. The origin of this receptor is a woman between 18 and 29 years old in good health and CMV-seropositive. The source material was PBMCs. CDR3 sequence (DNA): TGTGCCAGCAGTGTGAGGGGGGGGGCCCAAGATACGCAGTATTTT. Translated, it gives CASSVRGGAQDTQYF.